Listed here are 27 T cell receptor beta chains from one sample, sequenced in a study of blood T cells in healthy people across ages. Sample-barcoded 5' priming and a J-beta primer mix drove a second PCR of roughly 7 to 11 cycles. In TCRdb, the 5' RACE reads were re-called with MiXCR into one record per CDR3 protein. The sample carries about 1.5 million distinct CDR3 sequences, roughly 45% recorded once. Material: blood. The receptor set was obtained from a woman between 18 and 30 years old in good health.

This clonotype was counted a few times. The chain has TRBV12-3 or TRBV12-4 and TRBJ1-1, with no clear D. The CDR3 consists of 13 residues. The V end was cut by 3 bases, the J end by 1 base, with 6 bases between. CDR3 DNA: TGTGCCAGCAGTTTCCCACAGAACACTGAAGCTTTCTTT. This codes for CASSFPQNTEAFF.

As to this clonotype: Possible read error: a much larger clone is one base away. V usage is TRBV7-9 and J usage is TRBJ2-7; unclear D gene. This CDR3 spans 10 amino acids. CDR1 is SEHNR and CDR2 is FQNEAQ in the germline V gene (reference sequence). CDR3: CVSSNYEQYF. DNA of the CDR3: TGTGTCAGCAGCAACTACGAGCAGTACTTC.

The CDR3, as DNA: TGTGCCAGTAGTAAAGCCAATCAAGGCGGCTACACCTTC. It translates to CASSKANQGGYTF. This chain connects TRBV19 to TRBJ1-2; no reliable D call. Germline values: CDR1 LNHDA, CDR2 SQIVND (reference sequence). This CDR3 has 13 amino acids. Trimming took 4 bases from V and 8 from J, leaving 14 bases between them.

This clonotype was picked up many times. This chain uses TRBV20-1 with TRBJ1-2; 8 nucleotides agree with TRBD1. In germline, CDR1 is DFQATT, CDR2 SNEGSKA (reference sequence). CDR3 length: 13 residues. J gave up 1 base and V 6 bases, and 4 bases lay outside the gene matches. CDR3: CSAHRGVNYGYTF. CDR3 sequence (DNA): TGCAGTGCCCACAGGGGGGTTAACTATGGCTACACCTTC.

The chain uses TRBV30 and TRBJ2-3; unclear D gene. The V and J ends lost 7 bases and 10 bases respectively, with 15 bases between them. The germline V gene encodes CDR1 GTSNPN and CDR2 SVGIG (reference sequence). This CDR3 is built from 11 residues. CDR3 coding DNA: TGTGCCTCGGTCGGCTTGGCCGCGCAGTATTTT. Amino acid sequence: CASVGLAAQYF.

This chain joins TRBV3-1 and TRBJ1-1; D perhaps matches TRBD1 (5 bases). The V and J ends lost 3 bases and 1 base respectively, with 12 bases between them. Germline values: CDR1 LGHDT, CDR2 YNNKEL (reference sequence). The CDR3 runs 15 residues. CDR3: CASSQGQGRNTEAFF. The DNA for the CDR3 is TGTGCCAGCAGCCAGGGTCAGGGAAGGAACACTGAAGCTTTCTTT.

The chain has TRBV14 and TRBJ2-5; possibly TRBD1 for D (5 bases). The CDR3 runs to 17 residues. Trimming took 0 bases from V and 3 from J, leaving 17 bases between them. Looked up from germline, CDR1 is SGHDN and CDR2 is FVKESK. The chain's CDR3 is CASSQDSWGRFKETQYF. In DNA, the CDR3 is TGTGCCAGCAGCCAAGATAGTTGGGGCCGGTTTAAAGAGACCCAGTACTTC.

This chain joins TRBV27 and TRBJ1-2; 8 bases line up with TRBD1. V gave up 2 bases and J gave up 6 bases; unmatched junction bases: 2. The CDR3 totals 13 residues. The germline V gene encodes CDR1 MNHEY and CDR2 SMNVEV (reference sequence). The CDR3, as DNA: TGTGCCAGCAGTTTAATCAGGGGGCATGGCTACACCTTC. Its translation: CASSLIRGHGYTF.

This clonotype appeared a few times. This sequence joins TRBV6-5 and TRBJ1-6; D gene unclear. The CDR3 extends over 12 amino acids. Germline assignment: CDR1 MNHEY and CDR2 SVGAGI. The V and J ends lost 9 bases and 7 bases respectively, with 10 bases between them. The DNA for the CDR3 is TGTGCCAGTAGTCGGCAGAATTCACCCCTCCACTTT. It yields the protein CASSRQNSPLHF.

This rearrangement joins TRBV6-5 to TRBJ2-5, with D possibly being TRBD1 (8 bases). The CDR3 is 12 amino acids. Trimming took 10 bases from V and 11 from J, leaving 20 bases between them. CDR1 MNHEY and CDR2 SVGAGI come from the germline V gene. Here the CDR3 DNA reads TGTGCCACACACCCACAGGGGGGGAGGCAGTACTTC. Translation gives CATHPQGGRQYF.

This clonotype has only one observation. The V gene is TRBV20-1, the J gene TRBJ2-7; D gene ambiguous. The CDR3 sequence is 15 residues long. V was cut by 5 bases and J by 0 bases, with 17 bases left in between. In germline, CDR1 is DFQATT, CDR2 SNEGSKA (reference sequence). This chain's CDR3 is CSAGATNPSSYEQYF. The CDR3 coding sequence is TGCAGTGCTGGAGCTACAAATCCGAGCTCCTACGAGCAGTACTTC.

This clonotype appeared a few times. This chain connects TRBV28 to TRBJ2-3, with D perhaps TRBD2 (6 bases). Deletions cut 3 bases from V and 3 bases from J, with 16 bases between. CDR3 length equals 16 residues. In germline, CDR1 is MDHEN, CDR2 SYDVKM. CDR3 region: CASSLRRGVETDTQYF. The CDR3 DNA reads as TGTGCCAGCAGTTTGCGGCGCGGGGTAGAAACAGATACGCAGTATTTT.

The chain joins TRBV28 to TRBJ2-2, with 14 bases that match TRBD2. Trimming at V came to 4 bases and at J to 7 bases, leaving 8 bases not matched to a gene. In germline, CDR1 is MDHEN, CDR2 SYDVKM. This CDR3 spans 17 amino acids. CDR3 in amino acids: CASSSPGLAGVSGELFF. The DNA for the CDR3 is TGTGCCAGCAGTTCACCGGGACTAGCGGGAGTGAGCGGGGAGCTGTTTTTT. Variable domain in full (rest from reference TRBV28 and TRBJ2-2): DVKVTQSSRYLVKRTGEKVFLECVQDMDHENMFWYRQDPGLGLRLIYFSYDVKMKEKGDIPEGYSVSREKKERFSLILESASTNQTSMYLCASSSPGLAGVSGELFFGEGSRLTVL.

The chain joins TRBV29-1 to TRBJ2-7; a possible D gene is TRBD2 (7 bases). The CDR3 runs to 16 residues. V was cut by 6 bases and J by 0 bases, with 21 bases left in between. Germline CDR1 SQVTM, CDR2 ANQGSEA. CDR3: CSVKGGARGSSYEQYF. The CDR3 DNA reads TGCAGCGTAAAAGGGGGGGCCCGGGGCAGCTCCTACGAGCAGTACTTC.

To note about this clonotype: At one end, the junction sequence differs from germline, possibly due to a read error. DNA for the CDR3: TGTACCAGCCGAGTAGACGGGACAAGCGGTAACATTCAGTACTTC. Protein product: CTSRVDGTSGNIQYF. The V gene is TRBV2, the J gene TRBJ2-7; D is possibly TRBD1 (6 bases). The end of the DNA aligns better with TRBJ2-4, so the J call may be wrong. The germline V gene has CDR1 SNHLY and CDR2 FYNNEI. The CDR3 is 15 amino acids.

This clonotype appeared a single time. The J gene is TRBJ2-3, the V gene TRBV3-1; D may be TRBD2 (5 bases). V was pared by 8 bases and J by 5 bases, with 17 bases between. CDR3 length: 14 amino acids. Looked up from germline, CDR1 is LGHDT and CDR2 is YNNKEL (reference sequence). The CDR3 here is CASSRGRFIDTQYF. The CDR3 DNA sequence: TGTGCCAGCTCCAGAGGGAGATTTATAGATACGCAGTATTTT.

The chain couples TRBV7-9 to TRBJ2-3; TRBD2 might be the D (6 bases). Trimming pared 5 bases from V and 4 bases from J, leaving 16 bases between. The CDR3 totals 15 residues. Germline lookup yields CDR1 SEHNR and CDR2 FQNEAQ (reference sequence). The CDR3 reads CASSPGLGGSDTQYF. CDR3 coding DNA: TGTGCCAGCAGCCCAGGTCTGGGAGGATCAGATACGCAGTATTTT.

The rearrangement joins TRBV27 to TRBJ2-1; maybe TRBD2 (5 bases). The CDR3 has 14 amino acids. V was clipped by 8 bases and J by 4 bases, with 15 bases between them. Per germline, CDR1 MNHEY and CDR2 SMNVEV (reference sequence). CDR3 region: CASYPGGLYNEQFF. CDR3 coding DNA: TGTGCCAGCTACCCGGGCGGACTTTACAATGAGCAGTTCTTC.

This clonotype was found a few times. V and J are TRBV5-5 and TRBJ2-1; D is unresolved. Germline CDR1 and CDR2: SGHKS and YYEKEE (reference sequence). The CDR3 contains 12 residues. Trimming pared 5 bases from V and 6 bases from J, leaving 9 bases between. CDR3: CASRPDFNEQFF. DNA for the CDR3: TGTGCCAGCAGACCTGACTTCAATGAGCAGTTCTTC.

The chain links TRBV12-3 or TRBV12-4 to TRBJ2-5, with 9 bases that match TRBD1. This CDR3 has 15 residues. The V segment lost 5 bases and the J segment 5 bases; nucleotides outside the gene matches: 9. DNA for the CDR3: TGTGCCAGCAGTCCTTGGACAGGGGTTGCGGAGACCCAGTACTTC. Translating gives CASSPWTGVAETQYF.

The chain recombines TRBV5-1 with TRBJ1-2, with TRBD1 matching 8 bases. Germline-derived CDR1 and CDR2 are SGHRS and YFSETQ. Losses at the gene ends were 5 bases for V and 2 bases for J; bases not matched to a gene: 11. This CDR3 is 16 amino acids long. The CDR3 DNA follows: TGCGCCAGCAGAGACGCCGGGACAGGCAACAACTATGGCTACACCTTC. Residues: CASRDAGTGNNYGYTF.

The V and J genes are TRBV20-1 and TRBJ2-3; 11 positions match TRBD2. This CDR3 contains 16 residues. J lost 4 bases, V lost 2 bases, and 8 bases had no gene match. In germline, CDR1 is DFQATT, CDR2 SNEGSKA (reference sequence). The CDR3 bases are TGCAGTGCTAGATCGGGACTAGCGGCCTTCGCAGATACGCAGTATTTT. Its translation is CSARSGLAAFADTQYF.

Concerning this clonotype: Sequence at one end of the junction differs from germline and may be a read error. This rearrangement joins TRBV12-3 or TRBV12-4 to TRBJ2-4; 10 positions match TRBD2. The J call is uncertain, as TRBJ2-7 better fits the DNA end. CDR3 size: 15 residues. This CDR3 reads CVSSRTSGGSYEQYF. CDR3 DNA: TGTGTCAGCAGTCGGACTAGCGGAGGTAGCTACGAGCAGTACTTC.

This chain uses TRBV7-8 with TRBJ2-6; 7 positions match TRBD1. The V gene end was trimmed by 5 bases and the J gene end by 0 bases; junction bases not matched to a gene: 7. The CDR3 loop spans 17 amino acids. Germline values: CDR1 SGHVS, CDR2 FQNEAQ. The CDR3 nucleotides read TGTGCCAGCAGCCGGGACAGCCATAGCTCTGGGGCCAACGTCCTGACTTTC. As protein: CASSRDSHSSGANVLTF.

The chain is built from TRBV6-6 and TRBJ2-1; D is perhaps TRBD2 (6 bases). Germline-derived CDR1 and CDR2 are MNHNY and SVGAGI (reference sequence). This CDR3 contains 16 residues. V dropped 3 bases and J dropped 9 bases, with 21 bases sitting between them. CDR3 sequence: CASSYRAGPSSGEQFF. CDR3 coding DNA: TGTGCCAGCAGTTATCGGGCGGGACCCTCATCGGGTGAGCAGTTCTTC.

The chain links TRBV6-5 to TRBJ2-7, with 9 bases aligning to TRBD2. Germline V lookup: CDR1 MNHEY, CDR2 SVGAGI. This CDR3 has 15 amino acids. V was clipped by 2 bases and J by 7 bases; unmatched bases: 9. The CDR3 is CASSYPSSGSGEQYF. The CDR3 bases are TGTGCCAGCAGTTACCCCAGTAGCGGGAGCGGTGAGCAGTACTTC.

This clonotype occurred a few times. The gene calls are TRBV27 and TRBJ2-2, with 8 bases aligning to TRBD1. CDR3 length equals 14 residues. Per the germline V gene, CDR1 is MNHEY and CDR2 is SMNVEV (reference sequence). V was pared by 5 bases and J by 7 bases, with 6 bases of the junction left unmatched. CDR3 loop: CASSPGGIIGELFF. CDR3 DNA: TGTGCCAGCAGTCCAGGGGGCATAATCGGGGAGCTGTTTTTT.